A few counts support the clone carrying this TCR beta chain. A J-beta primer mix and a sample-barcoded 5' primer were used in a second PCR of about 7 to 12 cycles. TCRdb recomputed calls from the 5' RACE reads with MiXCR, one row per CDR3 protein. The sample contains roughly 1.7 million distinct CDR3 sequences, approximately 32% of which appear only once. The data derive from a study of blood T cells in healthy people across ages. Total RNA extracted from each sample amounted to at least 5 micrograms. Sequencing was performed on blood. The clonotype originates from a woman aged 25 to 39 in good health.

The CDR3 region is CASSTTSFAGVYEQYF. CDR3 in DNA: TGTGCCAGCTCAACGACGTCTTTTGCGGGAGTCTACGAGCAGTACTTC. This sequence joins TRBV18 and TRBJ2-7, with TRBD2 matching 7 bases. From germline, CDR1 is KGHSH and CDR2 LQKENI. The CDR3 is 16 residues long. V shed 5 bases, J shed 3 bases, and the junction held 13 bases outside the gene matches.